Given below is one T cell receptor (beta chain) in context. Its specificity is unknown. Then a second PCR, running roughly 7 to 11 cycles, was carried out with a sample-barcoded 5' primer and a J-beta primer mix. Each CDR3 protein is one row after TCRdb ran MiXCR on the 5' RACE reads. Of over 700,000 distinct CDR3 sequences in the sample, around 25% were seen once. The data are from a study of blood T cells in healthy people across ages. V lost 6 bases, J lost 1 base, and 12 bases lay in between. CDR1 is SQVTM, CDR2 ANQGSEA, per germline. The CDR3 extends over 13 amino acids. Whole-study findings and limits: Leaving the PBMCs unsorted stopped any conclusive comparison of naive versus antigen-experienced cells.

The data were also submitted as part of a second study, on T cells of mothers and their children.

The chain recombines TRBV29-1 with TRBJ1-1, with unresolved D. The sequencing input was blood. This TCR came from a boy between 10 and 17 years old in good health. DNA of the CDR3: TGCAGCGTGGCCCCGGGGAAGAACACTGAAGCTTTCTTT. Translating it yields CSVAPGKNTEAFF.